This T cell receptor (beta chain) came from a study of blood T cell repertoires in COVID-19. Germline V gives CDR1 SEHNR, CDR2 FQNEAQ (reference sequence). The V end lost 3 bases, the J end lost 5 bases, and 13 bases lay between the germline ends. The CDR3 is made up of 14 amino acids. Generated by immunoSEQ multiplex PCR, the TCRdb table keeps only in-frame clones and is missing some. The data show approximately 230,000 clones, with roughly 84% seen just once and 2.1% held by the top ten. This rearrangement joins TRBV7-9 to TRBJ1-2; the D gene is possibly TRBD1 (6 bases). The sample comprised peripheral blood. This TCR was recovered from a woman aged 40 to 50 who had recovered from COVID-19. Here the CDR3 reads CASSLGGAWYGYTF. The CDR3, as DNA: TGTGCCAGCAGCTTGGGGGGGGCCTGGTATGGCTACACCTTC. Full variable domain (missing parts from reference TRBV7-9 and TRBJ1-2): DTGVSQNPRHKITKRGQNVTFRCDPISEHNRLYWYRQTLGQGPEFLTYFQNEAQLEKSRLLSDRFSAERPKGSFSTLEIQRTEQGDSAMYLCASSLGGAWYGYTFGSGTRLTVV.